This T cell receptor (beta chain) was documented in a study of cytomegalovirus exposure and HLA in healthy donors. Whole-study results and caveats: V- and J-gene trimming in TCR beta was tied to a missense DCLRE1C variant by an analysis performed later. HLA restriction was apparent for most CMV-associated TCR beta chains in a later analysis. Donors belonging to an Asian-associated ancestry cluster reportedly showed fewer N-insertions in productive TCRs than the roughly 680-donor mean, according to what a later analysis found.

A note on this clone: As yet, its antigen is unknown.

The V and J ends lost 1 base and 4 bases, in that order; junction bases with no gene match: 20. Germline values: CDR1 SGHKS, CDR2 YYEKEE (reference sequence). This CDR3 is 20 amino acids long. Vbeta (60) and Jbeta (13) primers were used in the PCR. Profiled with immunoSEQ multiplex PCR; TCRdb holds only in-frame clones, not every one. Here the sample table reports more than 90,000 clones. The chain combines TRBV5-5 with TRBJ1-1, with TRBD1 matching 9 bases. Sequencing was done on a sample of PBMCs. This clonotype was obtained from a middle-aged man in good health and CMV-seropositive. The CDR3 here is CASSLWSRTGTGSSGTEAFF. CDR3 bases: TGTGCCAGCAGCTTGTGGTCAAGAACCGGGACAGGGAGTTCGGGCACTGAAGCTTTCTTT.